This T cell receptor (beta chain) was documented in a study of beta chain features in type 1 diabetes. Whole-study findings and limits: The study found moderately but significantly shorter TCRB CDR3s in all four CD4+ subsets of Type 1 diabetes patients.

Trimming removed 5 bases at V and 4 bases at J, with 15 bases between. Per germline, CDR1 SEHNR and CDR2 FQNEAQ (reference sequence). This CDR3 has 15 residues. The isolated RNA, all of it, was reverse transcribed, so expressed TCRB transcripts were what got sequenced. Reads from naive, central memory and regulatory T cell samples averaged roughly 3.6 million. Profiling relied on immunoSEQ multiplex PCR, and the TCRdb table lists in-frame clones only, not all of them. The sample includes hundreds of thousands of clones, less than 10% of them seen just once. A CD45RO/CCR7/CD25/CD127/CD95/CD27 panel sorted naive, central memory, regulatory and stem cell-like memory CD4+ cells. On this clone itself: Its target is not known.

The sequenced sample consisted of central memory CD4+ T cells from blood. The rearrangement joins TRBV7-9 to TRBJ2-1, with D perhaps TRBD2 (5 bases). This TCR was recovered from a woman aged 18 to 35 in good health. CDR3 nucleotides: TGTGCCAGCAGCCTACTCTCCGGACTTTACAATGAGCAGTTCTTC. Amino acid sequence: CASSLLSGLYNEQFF.